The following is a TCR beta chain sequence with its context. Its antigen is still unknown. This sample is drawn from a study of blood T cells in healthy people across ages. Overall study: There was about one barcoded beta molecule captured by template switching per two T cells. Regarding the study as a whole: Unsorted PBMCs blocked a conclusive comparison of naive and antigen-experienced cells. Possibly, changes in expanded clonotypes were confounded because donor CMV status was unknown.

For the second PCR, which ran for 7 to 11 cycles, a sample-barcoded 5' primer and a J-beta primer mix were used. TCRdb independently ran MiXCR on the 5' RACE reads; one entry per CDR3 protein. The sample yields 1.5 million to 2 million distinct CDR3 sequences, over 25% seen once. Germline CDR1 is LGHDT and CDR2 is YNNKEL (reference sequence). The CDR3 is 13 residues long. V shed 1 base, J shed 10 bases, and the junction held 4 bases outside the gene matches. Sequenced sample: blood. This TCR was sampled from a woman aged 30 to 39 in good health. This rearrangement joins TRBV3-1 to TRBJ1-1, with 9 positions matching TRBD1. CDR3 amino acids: CASSQVETGGAFF. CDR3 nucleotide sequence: TGTGCCAGCAGCCAAGTCGAGACAGGGGGAGCTTTCTTT.